This entry lists 27 T cell receptor beta chains sequenced from one sample in a study of blood T cell repertoires in COVID-19. Clones were read by immunoSEQ multiplex PCR, and TCRdb kept only the in-frame ones, dropping some. The profile shows 45,000 to 65,000 clones, nearly 85% of them singletons. The sequenced sample was peripheral blood. All receptors come from a man between 35 and 55 years old with acute or convalescent COVID-19.

The chain has TRBV18 and TRBJ2-7, with TRBD1 as a possible D gene (6 bases). The CDR3 has 14 amino acids. V was clipped by 4 bases and J by 0 bases, with 10 bases between them. Germline CDR1 is KGHSH and CDR2 is LQKENI. This chain's CDR3 is CASSQDRSSYEQYF. The CDR3 DNA sequence: TGTGCCAGCTCACAAGACAGGAGCTCCTACGAGCAGTACTTC.

The genes are TRBV6-5 and TRBJ1-6; D remains ambiguous. The CDR3 has 15 residues. V was clipped by 2 bases and J by 0 bases, with 5 bases between them. Germline V gene sequence: CDR1 MNHEY, CDR2 SVGAGI. CDR3 sequence (DNA): TGTGCCAGCAGTTACGACACCTCCTATAATTCACCCCTCCACTTT. As protein: CASSYDTSYNSPLHF.

The CDR3 protein is CASSLGSGAGTEAFF. The CDR3 DNA sequence: TGCGCCAGCAGCTTGGGTTCAGGGGCGGGCACTGAAGCTTTCTTT. The chain is built from TRBV5-1 and TRBJ1-1; tentative D call: TRBD1 (6 bases). Trimming took 0 bases from V and 4 from J, leaving 13 bases between them. The CDR3 is made up of 15 amino acids. Germline lookup yields CDR1 SGHRS and CDR2 YFSETQ.

This clone occurred a few times. The chain links TRBV11-2 to TRBJ2-2, with 7 bases matching TRBD1. The length of the CDR3 is 15 residues. Germline V lookup: CDR1 SGHAT, CDR2 FQNNGV. J lost 6 bases, V lost 2 bases, and 6 bases had no gene match. CDR3 DNA: TGTGCCAGCAGCTTACCAGGGACAGAACCCGGGGAGCTGTTTTTT. Protein sequence: CASSLPGTEPGELFF.

Concerning this clone itself: Germline is not matched at one junction end, which may reflect a read error. The V call is TRBV2, the J call TRBJ1-2, with D possibly TRBD1 on 6 matching bases. This CDR3 has 14 residues. CDR1 is SNHLY and CDR2 is FYNNEI in the germline V gene. CDR3 residues: CATSLLGGSYGYIF. CDR3 bases: TGTGCCACCTCCTTACTAGGGGGATCCTATGGCTACATCTTC. The whole variable domain, filled in from reference TRBV2 and TRBJ1-2, reads EPEVTQTPSHQVTQMGQEVILRCVPISNHLYFYWYRQILGQKVEFLVSFYNNEISEKSEIFDDQFSVERPDGSNFTLKIRSTKLEDSAMYFCATSLLGGSYGYIFGSGTRLTVV.

V is TRBV2 and J is TRBJ1-6, with a weak D call TRBD1 (5 bases). V was trimmed by 4 bases and J by 8 bases, leaving 12 bases between them. The V gene's germline CDR1 is SNHLY and CDR2 FYNNEI. This CDR3 comprises 14 residues. The CDR3 nucleotides are TGTGCCAGCAGTGTGAAAGGGGTGGATTCACCCCTCCACTTT. Its translation is CASSVKGVDSPLHF.

The CDR3 region has the DNA TGTGCCAGCAGGGTTCGGGAGGGGCACTACAATGAGCAGTTCTTC. This encodes CASRVREGHYNEQFF. The chain couples TRBV2 to TRBJ2-1, with TRBD2 identical over 8 bases. V dropped 6 bases and J dropped 3; count of bases not matched to a gene: 7. CDR1 is SNHLY and CDR2 is FYNNEI in the germline V gene. The CDR3 length is 15 residues.

This clone was observed a handful of times. This chain uses TRBV29-1 with TRBJ1-1, with 11 bases lining up with TRBD1. This CDR3 has 15 amino acids. The germline gives CDR1 SQVTM, CDR2 ANQGSEA. V was pared by 4 bases and J by 3 bases, with 7 bases of the junction left unmatched. For the CDR3, the DNA is TGCAGCGTTGCCGGGACAGGGGGTTTTGACACTGAAGCTTTCTTT. It translates to CSVAGTGGFDTEAFF.

This clone ranks as medium-sized. This chain joins TRBV11-2 and TRBJ1-1; maybe TRBD1 (5 bases). The CDR3 runs to 18 residues. The V gene lost 1 base and the J gene lost 0 bases, with 18 bases spanning the gap. The germline CDR1 and CDR2 sequences are SGHAT and FQNNGV. CDR3 sequence: CASSLVRGGGGVNTEAFF. The DNA of the CDR3 is TGTGCCAGCAGCTTAGTGCGCGGTGGGGGGGGTGTGAACACTGAAGCTTTCTTT.

The chain couples TRBV7-2 to TRBJ2-3; perhaps TRBD2 as D (7 bases). The ends were cut back, 5 bases at V and 2 bases at J, with 17 bases in the middle. This CDR3 has 16 residues. Per the germline V gene, CDR1 is SGHTA and CDR2 is FQGNSA. The CDR3, as DNA: TGTGCCAGCAGCACCAAGGGGGGGTCTTTCACAGATACGCAGTATTTT. It yields the protein CASSTKGGSFTDTQYF.

This chain links TRBV5-4 with TRBJ1-1, with 10 bases fitting TRBD1. The V gene's germline CDR1 is SGHNT and CDR2 YYREEE (reference sequence). This CDR3 comprises 17 residues. Losses at the gene ends were 4 bases for V and 5 bases for J; bases not matched to a gene: 14. In DNA, the CDR3 is TGTGCCAGCAGCCGGCGACCGGGACAGGGGATGGGGACTGAAGCTTTCTTT. Translating gives CASSRRPGQGMGTEAFF.

The DNA of the CDR3 is TGTGCCATCAGTGAGGCTATAAGGAACACTGAAGCTTTCTTT. It yields the protein CAISEAIRNTEAFF. The rearrangement uses TRBV10-3 and TRBJ1-1; D remains unclear. V was shortened by 2 bases and J by 1 base, with 8 bases between the two germline ends. CDR3 size: 14 residues. Germline values: CDR1 ENHRY, CDR2 SYGVKD.

The V and J genes are TRBV6-6 and TRBJ1-4; 8 bases align to TRBD1. With V trimmed by 5 bases and J by 7 bases, 18 bases remained unmatched. The CDR3 consists of 18 residues. Germline V gene data show CDR1 as MNHNY and CDR2 as SVGAGI (reference sequence). This CDR3 is CASSRDGTGSGGSEKLFF. The CDR3 nucleotides read TGTGCCAGCAGTCGGGACGGGACAGGATCAGGGGGTAGTGAAAAACTGTTTTTT.

The CDR3 protein is CASSLPTGRSGYTF. CDR3 coding DNA: TGTGCCAGCAGTTTACCGACAGGGAGGAGTGGCTACACCTTC. The gene calls are TRBV28 and TRBJ1-2, with 7 nucleotides matching TRBD1. Germline V gene lookup returns CDR1 MDHEN and CDR2 SYDVKM. The CDR3 is 14 amino acids. V shed 2 bases, J shed 7 bases, and the junction held 7 bases outside the gene matches.

This chain connects TRBV5-1 to TRBJ1-1; D gene uncertain. V was shortened by 0 bases and J by 1 base, with 7 bases between the two germline ends. This CDR3 has 14 amino acids. Looked up from germline, CDR1 is SGHRS and CDR2 is YFSETQ. This CDR3 reads CASSLEGGNTEAFF. The CDR3 nucleotides read TGCGCCAGCAGCTTGGAAGGCGGGAACACTGAAGCTTTCTTT.

The V call is TRBV6-2 or TRBV6-3, the J call TRBJ2-5; D may be TRBD1 (5 bases). This CDR3 region has 14 residues. Looked up from germline, CDR1 is MNHEY and CDR2 is SVGEGT. V was trimmed by 2 bases and J by 5 bases, leaving 12 bases between them. The CDR3 nucleotides read TGTGCCAGCAGTTACAGGCAGGGCAGCGAGACCCAGTACTTC. Protein product: CASSYRQGSETQYF.

The V and J genes are TRBV11-2 and TRBJ1-2; 7 bases are shared with TRBD1. There are 14 residues in the CDR3. The V segment lost 4 bases and the J segment 4 bases; nucleotides outside the gene matches: 6. Germline V CDR1 and CDR2: SGHAT, FQNNGV. The CDR3 sequence is CASSSNRGGYGYTF. Here the CDR3 DNA reads TGTGCCAGCAGCTCGAACAGGGGAGGCTATGGCTACACCTTC.

The chain carries TRBV5-1 and TRBJ2-5, with 7 bases aligning to TRBD2. Per the germline V gene, CDR1 is SGHRS and CDR2 is YFSETQ. The CDR3 length is 14 residues. The V gene end was trimmed by 4 bases and the J gene end by 9 bases; junction bases not matched to a gene: 12. Here the CDR3 reads CASSPRATREAQYF. CDR3 DNA: TGCGCCAGCAGCCCCCGGGCGACTCGGGAGGCCCAGTACTTC.

This chain connects TRBV5-1 to TRBJ2-1; 8 bases map to TRBD2. CDR3 length: 16 residues. With V trimmed by 0 bases and J by 3 bases, 5 bases remained unmatched. Germline CDR1 SGHRS, CDR2 YFSETQ. CDR3 protein: CASSLGAGAGYNEQFF. The CDR3 DNA reads as TGCGCCAGCAGCTTGGGAGCGGGAGCGGGCTACAATGAGCAGTTCTTC.

The CDR3 sequence: CASRPIGHTTYEQYF. The CDR3 bases are TGTGCCAGCAGACCAATCGGACATACAACCTACGAGCAGTACTTC. The gene calls are TRBV6-5 and TRBJ2-7, with D possibly TRBD1 on 5 matching bases. V lost 6 bases, J lost 2 bases, and 17 bases lay in between. CDR3 length: 15 residues. Germline-derived CDR1 and CDR2 are MNHEY and SVGAGI.

The chain couples TRBV7-9 to TRBJ1-5, with 10 bases matching TRBD1. The CDR3 is 14 residues long. V was clipped by 5 bases and J by 4 bases; unmatched bases: 2. Germline CDR1 reads SEHNR; CDR2 reads FQNEAQ (reference sequence). This CDR3 reads CASSRQGANQPQHF. The CDR3 DNA reads TGTGCCAGCAGCCGACAGGGGGCGAATCAGCCCCAGCATTTT.

The chain is built from TRBV5-1 and TRBJ1-2, with TRBD1 matching over 10 bases. V lost 3 bases, J lost 4 bases, and 6 bases stayed unmatched. This CDR3 spans 15 amino acids. Germline V gene sequence: CDR1 SGHRS, CDR2 YFSETQ. The CDR3, as DNA: TGCGCCAGCAGCTCACGGGACAGGGGTGCCTATGGCTACACCTTC. Amino acid sequence: CASSSRDRGAYGYTF.

The chain links TRBV5-1 to TRBJ2-1; 10 bases map to TRBD1. The CDR3 runs 15 residues. Germline-derived CDR1 and CDR2 are SGHRS and YFSETQ. With V trimmed by 5 bases and J by 9 bases, 11 bases remained unmatched. CDR3: CASSKQGQGVGEQFF. CDR3 bases: TGCGCCAGCAGTAAACAAGGACAGGGGGTCGGTGAGCAGTTCTTC.

The chain links TRBV24-1 to TRBJ2-3; 7 bases map to TRBD2. The germline V gene encodes CDR1 KGHDR and CDR2 SFDVKD. The CDR3 extends over 14 amino acids. V trimming: 9 bases; J trimming: 0 bases; junction bases outside the gene matches: 5. CDR3 loop: CATRGGTSTDTQYF. The CDR3 DNA reads as TGTGCCACCCGCGGGGGAACAAGCACAGATACGCAGTATTTT.

This clone is deemed medium-sized (0.01 to 0.1%). The chain links TRBV5-5 to TRBJ1-3, with D uncertain. Germline CDR1 SGHKS, CDR2 YYEKEE (reference sequence). CDR3 length equals 13 residues. Trimming pared 5 bases from V and 2 bases from J, leaving 8 bases between. The CDR3 loop is CASSPGTGNTIYF. The CDR3 DNA sequence: TGTGCCAGCAGTCCGGGAACTGGAAACACCATATATTTT.

The rearrangement uses TRBV7-6 and TRBJ1-3; TRBD1 is a possible D gene (5 bases). Germline values: CDR1 SGHVS, CDR2 FNYEAQ. With 1 base removed from V and 0 bases from J, the gap between germline ends came to 10 bases. The CDR3 loop spans 16 amino acids. DNA of the CDR3: TGTGCCAGCAGCTTAGGACAGATAGGCTCTGGAAACACCATATATTTT. It translates to CASSLGQIGSGNTIYF. The full variable domain, rest sourced from reference TRBV7-6 and TRBJ1-3, is GAGVSQSPRYKVTKRGQDVALRCDPISGHVSLYWYRQALGQGPEFLTYFNYEAQQDKSGLPNDRFSAERPEGSISTLTIQRTEQRDSAMYRCASSLGQIGSGNTIYFGEGSWLTVV.

The rearrangement uses TRBV3-1 (or the pseudogene TRBV3-2) and TRBJ2-3, with D perhaps matching TRBD2 (5 bases). The CDR3 spans 12 residues. V was trimmed by 10 bases and J by 2 bases, leaving 10 bases between them. Germline V CDR1 and CDR2: LGHDT, YNNKEL (reference sequence). The CDR3 DNA reads TGTGCCACCGCGGACTTCACAGATACGCAGTATTTT. Encoded protein: CATADFTDTQYF.